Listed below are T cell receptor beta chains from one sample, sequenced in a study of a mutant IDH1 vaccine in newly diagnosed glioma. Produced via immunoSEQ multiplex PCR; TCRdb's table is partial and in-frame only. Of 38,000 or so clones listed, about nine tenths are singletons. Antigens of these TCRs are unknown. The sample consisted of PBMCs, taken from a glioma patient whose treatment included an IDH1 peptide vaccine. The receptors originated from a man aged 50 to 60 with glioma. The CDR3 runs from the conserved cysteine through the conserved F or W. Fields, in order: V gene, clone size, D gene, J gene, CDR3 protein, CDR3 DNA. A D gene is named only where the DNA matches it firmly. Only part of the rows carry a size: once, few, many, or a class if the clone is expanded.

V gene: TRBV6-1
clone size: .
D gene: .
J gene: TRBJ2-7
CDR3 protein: CASLAGFGTYEQYF
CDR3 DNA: TGTGCCAGCCTAGCAGGGTTCGGGACCTACGAGCAGTACTTC

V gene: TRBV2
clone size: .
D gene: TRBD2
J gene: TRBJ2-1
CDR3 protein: CASSGGRVPSDYNEQFF
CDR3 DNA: TGTGCCAGCAGTGGGGGGAGGGTGCCTAGCGACTACAATGAGCAGTTCTTC

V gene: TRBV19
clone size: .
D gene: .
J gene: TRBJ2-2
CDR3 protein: CASSISSANTGELFF
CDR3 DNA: TGTGCCAGTAGTATATCCAGCGCGAACACCGGGGAGCTGTTTTTT

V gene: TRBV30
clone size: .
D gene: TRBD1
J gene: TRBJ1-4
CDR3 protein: CAWSKGTAVGQEKLFF
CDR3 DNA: TGTGCCTGGAGTAAGGGGACAGCCGTTGGGCAGGAAAAACTGTTTTTT

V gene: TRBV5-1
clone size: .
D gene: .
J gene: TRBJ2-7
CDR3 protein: CASSYGGRTGLGEQYF
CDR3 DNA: TGCGCCAGCAGCTACGGGGGGCGGACAGGTCTCGGCGAGCAGTACTTC

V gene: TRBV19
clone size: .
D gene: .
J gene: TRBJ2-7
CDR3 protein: CASLAGRTWYEQYF
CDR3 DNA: TGTGCCAGCCTGGCCGGCAGGACGTGGTACGAGCAGTACTTC

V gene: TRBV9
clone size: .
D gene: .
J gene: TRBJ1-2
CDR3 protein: CASSPGQGRGYGYTF
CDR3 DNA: TGTGCCAGCAGCCCCGGGCAGGGAAGGGGCTATGGCTACACCTTC

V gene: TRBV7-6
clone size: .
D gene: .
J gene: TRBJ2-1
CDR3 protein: CASSTMVNEQFF
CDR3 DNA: TGTGCCAGCAGCACGATGGTGAATGAGCAGTTCTTC

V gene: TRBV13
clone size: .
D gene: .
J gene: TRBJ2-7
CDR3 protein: CASSLGVSGEQYF
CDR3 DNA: TGTGCCAGCAGCTTAGGCGTAAGCGGCGAGCAGTACTTC

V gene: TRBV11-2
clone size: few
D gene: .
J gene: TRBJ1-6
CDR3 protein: CASSLGGYNSPLHF
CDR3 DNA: TGTGCCAGCAGCTTAGGCGGCTATAATTCACCCCTCCACTTT